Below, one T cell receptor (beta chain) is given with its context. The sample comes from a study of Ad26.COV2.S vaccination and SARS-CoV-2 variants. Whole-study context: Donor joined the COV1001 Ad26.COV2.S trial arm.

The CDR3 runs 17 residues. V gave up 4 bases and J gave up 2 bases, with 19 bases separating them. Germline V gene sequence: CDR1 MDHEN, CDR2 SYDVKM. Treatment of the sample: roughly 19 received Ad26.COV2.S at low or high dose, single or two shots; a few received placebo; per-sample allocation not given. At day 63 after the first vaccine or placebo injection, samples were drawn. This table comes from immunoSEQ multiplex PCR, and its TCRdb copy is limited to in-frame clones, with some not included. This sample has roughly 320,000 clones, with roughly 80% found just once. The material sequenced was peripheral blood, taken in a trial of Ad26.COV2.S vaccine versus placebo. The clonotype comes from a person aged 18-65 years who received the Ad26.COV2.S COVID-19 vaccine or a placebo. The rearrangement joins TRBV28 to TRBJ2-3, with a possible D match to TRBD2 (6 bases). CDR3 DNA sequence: TGTGCCAGCAGTTCCCTGGGACTTCCCACTTTCACAGATACGCAGTATTTT. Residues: CASSSLGLPTFTDTQYF.